Below, 5 T cell receptor beta chains from the same sample are listed, as sequenced in a study of shared clonotypes between healthy human individuals. Naive CD8 cells, CD45RO-negative and positively selected for CCR7, excluded terminally differentiated effector memory CD45RA+ cells. Sequenced by immunoSEQ multiplex PCR; TCRdb stores in-frame clones only, minus some. The sample carries around 650,000 clones, approximately 96% recorded once. Sequencing was done on a sample of naive CD8+ T cells sorted from blood. The receptors stem from a woman in her twenties or thirties in good health.

The rearrangement joins TRBV29-1 to TRBJ2-1; D remains ambiguous. Germline CDR1 SQVTM, CDR2 ANQGSEA. The CDR3 has 14 residues. The V end lost 7 bases, the J end lost 4 bases, and 17 bases lay between the germline ends. The DNA of the CDR3 is TGCAGCGGGGAAAGGGCCCCAATTTACAATGAGCAGTTCTTC. It yields the protein CSGERAPIYNEQFF.

This chain uses TRBV6-5 with TRBJ2-2; D ambiguous. CDR3 length equals 14 residues. CDR1 and CDR2 from the germline V gene are MNHEY and SVGAGI. Trimming left V 6 bases short and J 8 bases short, with 16 bases between. In DNA, the CDR3 is TGTGCCAGCAGCCACCAGGATCCGGCGGGGGAGCTGTTTTTT. Its protein is CASSHQDPAGELFF.

This sequence joins TRBV2 and TRBJ2-2; 7 bases fit TRBD2. Germline-derived CDR1 and CDR2 are SNHLY and FYNNEI. CDR3 length: 17 amino acids. Trimming at V came to 1 base and at J to 7 bases, leaving 12 bases not matched to a gene. Written as DNA, the CDR3 is TGTGCCAGCAGTGAAGATGAGGGAGGGCCCCTGGGCGGGGAGCTGTTTTTT. Protein product: CASSEDEGGPLGGELFF.

V and J are TRBV5-6 and TRBJ2-7; 10 bases are shared with TRBD2. The CDR3 consists of 15 residues. The ends lost 0 bases at V and 5 bases at J; junction bases unmatched: 5. CDR1 and CDR2 from the germline V gene are SGHDT and YYEEEE. This CDR3 reads CASSLGAGGPHEQYF. The CDR3 DNA sequence: TGTGCCAGCAGCTTGGGAGCGGGAGGGCCCCACGAGCAGTACTTC.

The chain carries TRBV7-2 and TRBJ1-1; D possibly corresponds to TRBD1 (5 bases). V lost 7 bases, J lost 5 bases, and 17 bases lay in between. The CDR3 extends over 14 amino acids. Germline CDR1 reads SGHTA; CDR2 reads FQGNSA. CDR3 residues: CASIRGRGRTEAFF. DNA for the CDR3: TGTGCCAGCATTAGGGGTAGGGGAAGGACTGAAGCTTTCTTT.